The following is a T cell receptor beta chain sequence with its context. This clonotype came up many times. What antigen it recognizes has not been identified. It has no much larger one-base neighbor in the sample; base qualities were not kept. Between the V and J ends, shortened by 0 bases and 4 bases respectively, the junction contains 4 bases. There are 13 amino acids in the CDR3, from cysteine to phenylalanine inclusive. The retained sequence is limited to the CDR3, 39 bases, with the frame set at the first base. The germline V gene yields SGHRS for CDR1 and YFSETQ for CDR2. This entry comes from a study of regulatory T cells in long-lasting Graves disease (TCRdb year 2021). About the investigation overall: Newly diagnosed Graves' disease patients had taken antithyroid drugs for less than 3 months. This study used TCR sequencing and RNA sequencing of peripheral blood to compare persistent Graves' disease patients against newly diagnosed Graves' disease patients. A total of some 33 samples were covered by TCR sequencing, comprising some 13 persistent and around 20 newly diagnosed Graves' disease patients. The study was registered as a clinical trial and conducted in China. What the authors observed across the whole study: As a limitation, the authors acknowledged that the small sample size may reduce accuracy. Only the TCR beta chain was sequenced and analyzed. A larger number of public clonotypes was shared among persistent patients (more than 2,500) than among newly diagnosed patients (around 970). Preferential use of TRBV28, TRBJ1-2 and TRBJ2-5 was observed in persistent disease, whereas TRBV20-1 and TRBJ2-1 were favored in newly diagnosed disease. Compared with newly diagnosed patients, patients with persistent Graves' disease had lower TCR Shannon entropy and fewer highly expanded clones, which suggests clonal expansion. The study examined only peripheral blood because the primary lesion, thyroid tissue, could not be accessed.

Libraries came from multiplex PCR. TCRdb lists the instrument as Illumina HiSeq 4000. To build TCR beta libraries, CDR3 regions were amplified by Arm-PCR using iRepertoire HTBI primers. Gel purification was performed on PCR products prior to sequencing. Concerning the study's data processing: Gene usage analysis of CDR3 amino acid clonotypes used the 62 TRBV and 11 to 15 TRBJ segments found across samples. Filtered high-quality paired reads were merged into contigs using COPE and FqMerger. BLAST was used to align contigs to IMGT TRBV, TRBD and TRBJ reference genes, and CDR3 was defined according to IMGT. Clonotypes above 0.1% frequency were classified as highly expanded clones. Shannon entropy served as the measure of repertoire diversity, while the Gini coefficient captured V-J evenness. A clonotype was considered public if more than one individual shared it. TCRdb reprocessing: public reads trimmed at Q25 with fastp, clones called with MiXCR, in-frame beta chains kept. Each entry merges the rows of one CDR3 protein and shows their most common DNA and genes. The V and J calls and clone size are TCRdb's, not the authors'. The sample has 550,000 or so distinct CDR3 sequences on record, around 11% of them singletons. The ten largest clones represent almost 9% of the sample.

In the paper's terms, the time point label means: newly diagnosed GD, antithyroid drugs for less than 3 months. For both TCR sequencing and RNA sequencing, RNA was extracted from PBMCs using TRIzol. The diagnosis of Graves' disease followed American Thyroid Association guidelines. Patients for the study were recruited at an endocrinology department in Xi'an, China. Each patient gave approximately 9 milliliters of peripheral blood, collected in an EDTA anticoagulant tube. Ficoll Paque Plus density gradient separation was used to isolate PBMCs, and no further T cell sorting was done. An Agilent 2100 Bioanalyzer and agarose gel were used to check RNA quality, and a NanoDrop 2000 was used to measure RNA concentration. Separately, the same data were catalogued under a study of T cells in Graves' hyperthyroidism and ophthalmopathy. The second study's paper adds: Graves' hyperthyroidism was defined as stable when no progression to ophthalmopathy occurred over 18 months of follow-up. Hyperthyroidism patients were newly diagnosed, with disease duration under 2 months, and aged 18 to 65 years. Exclusion was applied to patients with uncontrolled infections, other autoimmune diseases, pregnancy or lactation. Diagnoses were established on the basis of clinical symptoms, serum thyroxine and TRAb, thyroid ultrasound, and orbital computed tomography. The first round of RT-PCR for the TCR CDR3 was performed with the HTBI primer set and the Qiagen OneStep RT-PCR kit. Most expanded thyroid clonotypes (frequency above 0.001) were also found in blood, which suggests that blood repertoires may mirror thyroid immune responses. In cross-validation, a model built on a 13 V-J signature told ophthalmopathy apart from stable hyperthyroidism with 85% to 90% sensitivity and approximately 81% specificity, and in testing the same model reached 80%/75%. During validation, the model predicted progression to ophthalmopathy a median of approximately 6 months ahead of onset, with 70.59% sensitivity and around 73% specificity. TCR V-J signatures able to tell the groups apart were searched for in a discovery cohort of more than 90 patients, of whom more than 40 had Graves' ophthalmopathy and about 60 had stable Graves' hyperthyroidism. Prospective prediction of ophthalmopathy was tested in an independent validation cohort of approximately 18 hyperthyroidism patients and some 17 patients who later progressed to ophthalmopathy. The approximately 98 discovery patients were randomly divided into training and test sets at a 7:3 ratio. The study also compared thyroid tissue and blood T-cell repertoires from about six Graves' hyperthyroidism patients. After blood sampling, hyperthyroidism patients were treated with methimazole at a starting dose of 30 mg daily, and ophthalmopathy patients were treated with high-dose intravenous methylprednisolone. Libraries were constructed in a second round of multiplex PCR, after which size selection and purification were performed. The libraries were sequenced on an Illumina HiSeq2000 using paired-end 100 bp reads. SOAPnuke was used to process the raw data, with reads discarded if the reads contained adapters or uncalled bases, had a mean Phred below 15, or lacked an exact constant-primer or identifier match. High-quality paired reads were merged with COPE v1.2.5, and unique nucleotide sequences were defined as clonotypes. MiTCR v1.1 was used to align the clonotypes against IMGT TRBV, TRBD and TRBJ reference segments. The analysis was restricted to V-J combinations with a frequency above 0.0001, which together covered 99% to 99.2% of the repertoires. A TCS score was defined as the ratio of F50 (clonal expansion) to E x V (chaos), with BLOSUM62-based TCRdist applied between CDR3 peptides within each V-J. Welch's t-statistics and random forest reduced roughly 540 V-J features to fewer than 15, which were used in a naive Bayes classifier (R e1071). Sample size was not statistically predetermined, and investigators were not blinded to group allocation. The paper reports TCR Vbeta CDR3 sequencing of some 140 peripheral blood samples: some 41 ophthalmopathy, some 80 hyperthyroidism and roughly 17 progressor patients.

Sequenced here: peripheral blood mononuclear cells (PBMCs), sampled at new diagnosis, from a patient treated with antithyroid drugs. The V and J segments used are TRBV5-1 and TRBJ2-2; no D gene is confidently identified. The sequence was collected from a woman in her thirties with Graves disease. Donor details come from another sample of the same person, matched by shared clones. CDR3 protein: CASSLDVTGELFF. The DNA sequence reads TGCGCCAGCAGCTTGGACGTCACCGGGGAGCTGTTTTTT. Supplemented by the reference TRBV5-1 and TRBJ2-2 proteins around the CDR3, the complete variable domain is KAGVTQTPRYLIKTRGQQVTLSCSPISGHRSVSWYQQTPGQGLQFLFEYFSETQRNKGNFPGRFSGRQFSNSRSEMNVSTLELGDSALYLCASSLDVTGELFFGEGSRLTVL.